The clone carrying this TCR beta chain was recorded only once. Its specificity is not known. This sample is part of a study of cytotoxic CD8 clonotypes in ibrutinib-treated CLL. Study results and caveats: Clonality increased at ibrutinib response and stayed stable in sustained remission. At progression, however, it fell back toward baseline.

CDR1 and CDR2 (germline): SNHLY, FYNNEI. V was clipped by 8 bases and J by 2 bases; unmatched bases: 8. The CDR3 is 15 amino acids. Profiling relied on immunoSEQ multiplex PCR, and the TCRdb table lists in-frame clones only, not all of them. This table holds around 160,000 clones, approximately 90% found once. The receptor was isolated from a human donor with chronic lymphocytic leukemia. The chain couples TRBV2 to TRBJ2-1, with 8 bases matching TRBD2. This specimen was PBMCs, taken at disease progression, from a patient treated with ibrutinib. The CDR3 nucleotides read TGTGCCAGCCGCTTGACGGGACTAGCCTACAATGAGCAGTTCTTC. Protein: CASRLTGLAYNEQFF.